Listed below are T cell receptor beta chains from one sample, sequenced in a study of low-dose radiotherapy and immunotherapy resistance in tumors. TCRdb re-derived calls from the reads in MiXCR, one entry per CDR3 protein. The table includes 54,000 or so distinct CDR3 sequences, less than 25% detected once. The sample consisted of PBMCs, taken before treatment. The receptors stem from a male donor with prostate cancer. CDR3s include the opening cysteine and the closing phenylalanine or tryptophan. D genes are given only for firm matches. Clone size is stated in some rows and not others, as once, few, many or a class when expanded.

abundance	v_gene	j_gene	d_gene	CDR3aa	CDR3nt
many	TRBV6-1	TRBJ2-3	NA	CASSTKRQGGTQYF	TGTGCCAGCAGTACCAAACGACAGGGAGGTACGCAGTATTTT
many	TRBV5-1	TRBJ1-5	NA	CASSLGGSGNQPQHF	TGCGCCAGCAGCTTGGGGGGAAGTGGCAATCAGCCCCAGCATTTT
many	TRBV5-1	TRBJ2-5	TRBD1	CASSPGQGQETQYF	TGCGCCAGCAGCCCCGGACAGGGACAAGAGACCCAGTACTTC
many	TRBV6-6	TRBJ2-1	NA	CASRGGLGGQQEQFF	TGTGCCAGCAGGGGGGGGCTGGGGGGGCAACAGGAGCAGTTCTTC
many	TRBV20-1	TRBJ1-1	TRBD1	CSARGSQGSNTEAFF	TGCAGTGCTAGAGGTTCACAGGGGAGTAACACTGAAGCTTTCTTT
NA	TRBV29-1	TRBJ2-1	TRBD2	CSVSGTSGGSNEQFF	TGCAGCGTATCCGGGACTAGCGGGGGGAGCAATGAGCAGTTCTTC
NA	TRBV5-1	TRBJ2-3	NA	CASSLGGPGTNTDTQYF	TGCGCCAGCAGCCTGGGGGGCCCCGGTACGAACACAGATACGCAGTATTTT
many	TRBV5-1	TRBJ1-1	NA	CASSPGTIGRNTEAFF	TGCGCCAGCAGCCCGGGGACAATTGGGCGAAACACTGAAGCTTTCTTT
NA	TRBV28	TRBJ2-1	NA	CASIGAARANEQFF	TGTGCCAGCATCGGGGCAGCCCGGGCGAATGAGCAGTTCTTC
many	TRBV5-1	TRBJ2-5	NA	CASSLDHREETQYF	TGCGCCAGCAGCTTGGATCACAGAGAAGAGACCCAGTACTTC
many	TRBV7-9	TRBJ2-3	TRBD2	CASSETSGSTDTQYF	TGTGCCAGCAGCGAAACTAGCGGGAGCACAGATACGCAGTATTTT
many	TRBV7-2	TRBJ2-7	NA	CASSLLSGTYEQYF	TGTGCCAGCAGCTTATTGTCGGGAACGTACGAGCAGTACTTC
many	TRBV20-1	TRBJ2-7	TRBD2	CSASRSGGASSYEQYF	TGCAGTGCTAGCCGTAGCGGGGGGGCCAGCTCCTACGAGCAGTACTTC
NA	TRBV14	TRBJ2-1	TRBD2	CASGLAGEQFF	TGTGCCAGCGGACTAGCCGGTGAGCAGTTCTTC
many	TRBV19	TRBJ1-1	NA	CASSRGRGRTEAFF	TGTGCCAGTAGTAGGGGGAGAGGGAGGACTGAAGCTTTCTTT